This T cell receptor (beta chain) was identified during a study of T-cell reconstitution after alpha-beta-depleted transplantation in children. V lost 4 bases to trimming and J lost 3 bases; unmatched junction nucleotides: 7. Germline V gene sequence: CDR1 DFQATT, CDR2 SNEGSKA (reference sequence). The CDR3 length is 15 residues. Library preparation (for TCRbeta) was performed with unique molecular identifiers. MiXCR was run by TCRdb on the PCR reads, yielding one entry per CDR3 protein. The profile shows around 580,000 distinct CDR3 sequences, more than 20% of them singletons. This clonotype has more than one count but fewer than ten.

The clonotype comes from a boy under three years old who had a stem cell transplant for acute myeloid leukemia, so the T cells may come from the graft donor. The J gene is TRBJ1-5, the V gene TRBV20-1; TRBD1 matches 9 bases. The material was PBMCs, mostly from graft donor cells, obtained 360 days after TCRalphabeta/CD19-depleted stem cell transplant. The DNA of the CDR3 is TGCAGTGCTACCGGGACAGGGCGCTTCAATCAGCCCCAGCATTTT. Its protein product is CSATGTGRFNQPQHF.